The clone carrying this T cell receptor (beta chain) was detected only once. Produced via immunoSEQ multiplex PCR; TCRdb's table is partial and in-frame only. The repertoire has roughly 200,000 clones, approximately 85% of them found once; the top ten carry more than 2.5%. This entry comes from a study of blood T cell repertoires in COVID-19. The sample consisted of peripheral blood. This TCR derives from a man in his 60s with acute or convalescent COVID-19.

The CDR3, as DNA: TGTGCCAGCTCACCCTTAGCGGGGAGAGAAAAAGGCGAGCAGTACTTC. Its translation is CASSPLAGREKGEQYF. The chain is built from TRBV18 and TRBJ2-7; TRBD2 matches 8 bases. The germline gives CDR1 KGHSH, CDR2 LQKENI. There are 16 residues in the CDR3. The V segment lost 3 bases and the J segment 6 bases; nucleotides outside the gene matches: 13.